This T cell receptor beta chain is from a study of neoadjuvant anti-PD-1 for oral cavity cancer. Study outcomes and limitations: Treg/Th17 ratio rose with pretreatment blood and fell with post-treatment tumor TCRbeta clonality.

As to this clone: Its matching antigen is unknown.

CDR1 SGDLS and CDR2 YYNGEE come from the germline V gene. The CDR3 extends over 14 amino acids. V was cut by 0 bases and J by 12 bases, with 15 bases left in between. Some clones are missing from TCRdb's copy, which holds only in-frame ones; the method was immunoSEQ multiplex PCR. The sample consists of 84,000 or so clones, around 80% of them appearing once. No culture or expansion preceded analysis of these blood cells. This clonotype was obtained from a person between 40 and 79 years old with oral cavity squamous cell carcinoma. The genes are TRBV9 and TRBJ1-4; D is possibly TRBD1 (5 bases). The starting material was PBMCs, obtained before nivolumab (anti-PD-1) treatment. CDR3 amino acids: CASSVEVRGSELFF. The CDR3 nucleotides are TGTGCCAGCAGCGTAGAGGTCCGGGGGTCAGAACTGTTTTTT.